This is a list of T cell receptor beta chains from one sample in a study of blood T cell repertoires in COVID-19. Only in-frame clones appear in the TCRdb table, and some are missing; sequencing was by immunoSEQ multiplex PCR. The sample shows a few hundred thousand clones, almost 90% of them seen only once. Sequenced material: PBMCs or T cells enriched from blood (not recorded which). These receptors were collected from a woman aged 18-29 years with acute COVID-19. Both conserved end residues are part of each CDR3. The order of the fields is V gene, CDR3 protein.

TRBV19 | CATSGRGEETQYF
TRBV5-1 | CASSLGSGSYTF
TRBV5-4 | CASSLESRGNRYTF
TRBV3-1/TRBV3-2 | CASSPYSGGTYNEQFF
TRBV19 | CASSMTSGSYNEQFF
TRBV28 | CASSFSNYGYTF
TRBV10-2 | CASSTPRDVNSPLHF
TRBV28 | CATCYASSGGYTF
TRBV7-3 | CASSPMAGELNTGELFF
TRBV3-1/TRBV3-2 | CASSLTSGGRREQYF
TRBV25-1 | CASSELEETQYF
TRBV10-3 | CAATDESQPQHF
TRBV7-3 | CASSEGLAGGRNEQFF
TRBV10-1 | CASSESSGAPSFGYNEQFF
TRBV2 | CASSERGTGDGYTF
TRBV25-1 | CARSEWGGRDYGYTF
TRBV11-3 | CASSLRGTSGPQETQYF
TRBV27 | CASSVGGLREKLFF
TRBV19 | CASGTPTTNEKLFF
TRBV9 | CASSVGVSGDYEQFF
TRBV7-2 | CASSLEGSGRGYEQYF
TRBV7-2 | CASSPQGDTYEQYF
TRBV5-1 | CASSSGDRFEAFF
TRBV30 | CAWSSGQGDGQPQHF
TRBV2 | CASSEGTGNTGELFF
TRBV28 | CASSKITGTPPYEQYF
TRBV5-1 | CASSVTGTANEKLFF
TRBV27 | CASSFGGTGKETQYF
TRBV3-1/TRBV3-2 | CASSRGTVPAAFF
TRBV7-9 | CASSFGGANTEAFF
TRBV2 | CASIRSHQRDIGEKLFF
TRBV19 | CASSIRGTGELFF
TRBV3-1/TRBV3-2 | CASSSGQGVKRDYGYTF
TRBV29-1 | CSGRVRSTEAFF
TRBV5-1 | CASSLEAGGNQPQHF
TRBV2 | CASSEDRGVYEQYF
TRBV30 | CAGGQGPLYNYGYTF
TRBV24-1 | CATSDFGPWNTGELFF
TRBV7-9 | CASSLRSGNSPLHF
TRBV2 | CAAFLTEGMNTEAFF
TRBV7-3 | CASSLASGNTGELFF
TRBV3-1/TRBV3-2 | CASSHSGATEAFF
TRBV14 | CASSQEHRGRETQYF
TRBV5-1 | CASSLQGMGTDTQYF
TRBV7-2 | CASSLAPTGPGTDTQYF